One sample yielded the 3 T cell receptor beta chains listed below, sequenced in a study of regulatory T cells in long-lasting Graves disease. Construction of the TCR beta libraries employed iRepertoire HTBI primers in conjunction with Arm-PCR of CDR3 regions. TCRdb fed the multiplex PCR reads into MiXCR, producing one record per CDR3 protein. Here the sample spans roughly 500,000 distinct CDR3 sequences, roughly 23% being singletons. Described time point: persistent/refractory GD, antithyroid drugs over 5 years with positive TRAb. Researchers made the TCR library from RNA that was extracted from PBMCs. The material sequenced was peripheral blood mononuclear cells (PBMCs), taken when the disease was refractory, from a patient treated with antithyroid drugs. The origin of the receptors is a female donor with Graves disease.

The chain uses TRBV10-3 and TRBJ1-5; the D gene is possibly TRBD1 (6 bases). This CDR3 region has 13 residues. Germline values: CDR1 ENHRY, CDR2 SYGVKD. V lost 4 bases and J lost 7, with 11 bases in between. CDR3 in amino acids: CAISAGDRQPQHF. The CDR3 DNA reads as TGTGCCATCAGTGCCGGAGACAGGCAGCCCCAGCATTTT.

There are many counts of this clonotype. The genes are TRBV7-9 and TRBJ1-1; D is unclear. This CDR3 comprises 12 residues. Germline CDR1 and CDR2: SEHNR and FQNEAQ (reference sequence). V lost 5 bases to trimming and J lost 0 bases, with 4 bases between them. DNA for the CDR3: TGTGCCAGCAGCGCGGTGAACACTGAAGCTTTCTTT. The encoded protein is CASSAVNTEAFF.

At least ten counts were recorded for this clonotype. The V and J genes are TRBV12-3 or TRBV12-4 and TRBJ1-1; a weak D match, TRBD1 (6 bases). The length of the CDR3 is 14 residues. Trimming stripped 6 bases from V and 2 bases from J, with 13 bases between. CDR3 DNA sequence: TGTGCCAGCAGCCCGAGGACAGTCAACACTGAAGCTTTCTTT. This encodes CASSPRTVNTEAFF.